This is a list of T cell receptor beta chains from one sample in a study of blood T cell repertoires in COVID-19. The method was immunoSEQ multiplex PCR; TCRdb's version includes in-frame clones alone and lacks a portion of them. Among over 100,000 clones, more than 65% were seen once, and the ten largest hold 7.9%. The material sequenced was peripheral blood. All receptors derive from an elderly woman with active or convalescent COVID-19. Each CDR3 is given with its conserved first and last residue. A D gene is named only where the DNA matches it firmly. Size tells how often a clone was seen (once, few, many) or the class of an expanded clone, and some rows leave it out.

j_call | clone_size | v_call | d_call | cdr3_aa | cdr3_nt
TRBJ2-7 | NA | TRBV10-3 | NA | CAISGLTGGYEQYF | TGTGCCATCAGTGGGTTGACAGGTGGCTACGAGCAGTACTTC
TRBJ2-1 | NA | TRBV5-1 | TRBD2 | CASSSTTWEGRNNEQFF | TGCGCCAGCAGCTCCACAACTTGGGAGGGCCGCAACAATGAGCAGTTCTTC
TRBJ1-1 | NA | TRBV5-1 | NA | CASSLAGGRAFF | TGCGCCAGCAGCTTGGCCGGAGGGCGAGCTTTCTTT
TRBJ2-3 | NA | TRBV9 | NA | CASSPGDTTDTQYF | TGTGCCAGCAGCCCGGGAGACACGACAGATACGCAGTATTTT
TRBJ1-1 | NA | TRBV19 | TRBD1 | CASRHQGVGEAFF | TGTGCCAGTAGACATCAGGGGGTGGGTGAAGCTTTCTTT
TRBJ1-1 | NA | TRBV5-1 | TRBD1 | CASSEQGTNTEAFF | TGCGCCAGCAGCGAACAGGGGACGAACACTGAAGCTTTCTTT
TRBJ2-2 | NA | TRBV5-1 | NA | CASSLTGTQNTGELFF | TGCGCCAGCAGCTTAACCGGGACACAGAACACCGGGGAGCTGTTTTTT
TRBJ2-3 | once | TRBV5-4 | TRBD1 | CASGTTGRQGTDTQYF | TGTGCCAGCGGAACTACGGGGAGACAGGGGACAGATACGCAGTATTTT
TRBJ1-1 | NA | TRBV10-3 | NA | CAISEALNTEAFF | TGTGCCATCAGTGAAGCGTTGAACACTGAAGCTTTCTTT
TRBJ1-1 | NA | TRBV28 | TRBD1 | CASSSYRQGVRTEAFF | TGTGCCAGCAGTTCTTATCGACAGGGGGTACGAACTGAAGCTTTCTTT
TRBJ2-1 | NA | TRBV4-2 | NA | CASSQDNRRGNEQFF | TGTGCCAGCAGCCAAGATAACAGACGTGGCAATGAGCAGTTCTTC
TRBJ2-7 | NA | TRBV6-5 | TRBD2 | CASSYGGGSVSYEQYF | TGTGCCAGCAGTTACGGTGGCGGGAGCGTATCCTACGAGCAGTACTTC
TRBJ1-1 | NA | TRBV7-3 | NA | CASSLIGLNTEAFF | TGTGCCAGCAGCTTAATCGGTCTGAACACTGAAGCTTTCTTT
TRBJ1-2 | NA | TRBV9 | NA | CASSPSQSPRGYTF | TGTGCCAGCAGCCCTAGCCAGTCCCCGAGGGGCTACACCTTC
TRBJ1-6 | NA | TRBV7-3 | NA | CASSLIAGSGSPLHF | TGTGCCAGCAGCTTAATCGCAGGGTCGGGTTCACCCCTCCACTTT
TRBJ1-1 | NA | TRBV4-1 | NA | CASRLQDSNTEAFF | TGCGCCAGCAGACTCCAGGACAGTAACACTGAAGCTTTCTTT
TRBJ1-1 | NA | TRBV7-2 | NA | CASSLSWGVDTEAFF | TGTGCCAGCAGCTTATCGTGGGGCGTGGACACTGAAGCTTTCTTT
TRBJ1-2 | NA | TRBV9 | NA | CASSVEAGNYGYTF | TGTGCCAGCAGCGTAGAGGCCGGGAACTATGGCTACACCTTC
TRBJ1-1 | NA | TRBV10-3 | NA | CARSHREVNTEAFF | TGTGCCAGGAGCCACAGGGAAGTGAACACTGAAGCTTTCTTT
TRBJ2-7 | NA | TRBV5-1 | TRBD1 | CASSIDREIYEQYF | TGCGCCAGCAGCATCGACAGGGAAATATACGAGCAGTACTTC
TRBJ1-1 | NA | TRBV11-1 | NA | CASSLQPRLNTEAFF | TGTGCCAGCAGCTTACAACCGAGATTGAACACTGAAGCTTTCTTT
TRBJ2-5 | few | TRBV2 | NA | CASGKRSQETQYF | TGTGCCAGCGGCAAGCGGAGCCAAGAGACCCAGTACTTC
TRBJ1-1 | NA | TRBV11-2 | NA | CASSFQDGKNTEAFF | TGTGCCAGCAGCTTCCAGGACGGGAAGAACACTGAAGCTTTCTTT
TRBJ1-5 | NA | TRBV28 | NA | CASLRSALVSNQPQHF | TGTGCCAGCCTAAGATCCGCCCTAGTTAGCAATCAGCCCCAGCATTTT
TRBJ2-7 | NA | TRBV7-2 | NA | CASSLEAGRTYEQYF | TGTGCCAGCAGCTTAGAGGCGGGGAGAACCTACGAGCAGTACTTC
TRBJ2-7 | NA | TRBV5-4 | TRBD1 | CASSRSGQGSYEQYF | TGTGCCAGCAGCCGGTCGGGACAGGGCTCCTACGAGCAGTACTTC
TRBJ1-2 | NA | TRBV5-1 | TRBD1 | CASSREQGAGNYGYTF | TGCGCCAGCAGCCGAGAACAGGGGGCGGGTAACTATGGCTACACCTTC
TRBJ2-7 | NA | TRBV7-9 | NA | CASRGRTAYEQYF | TGTGCCAGCAGAGGTCGGACAGCCTACGAGCAGTACTTC
TRBJ1-2 | NA | TRBV6-5 | NA | CATTGGPNYGYTF | TGTGCCACAACGGGGGGGCCTAACTATGGCTACACCTTC
TRBJ2-7 | NA | TRBV5-4 | NA | CASSLMGSGNEQYF | TGTGCCAGCAGCTTGATGGGTTCGGGGAACGAGCAGTACTTC
TRBJ2-1 | NA | TRBV7-9 | TRBD2 | CASSLLAGGWDEQFF | TGTGCCAGCAGCTTACTAGCGGGAGGGTGGGATGAGCAGTTCTTC
TRBJ2-7 | NA | TRBV7-6 | TRBD1 | CASSRRTGVRSGEQYF | TGTGCCAGCAGCCGACGGACAGGCGTCAGGTCCGGCGAGCAGTACTTC
TRBJ2-4 | NA | TRBV11-2 | TRBD2 | CASSLGLLAGGQNIQYF | TGTGCCAGCAGCTTGGGTTTACTAGCGGGAGGCCAAAACATTCAGTACTTC
TRBJ1-1 | NA | TRBV5-1 | TRBD1 | CASSLDPGGRTEAFF | TGCGCCAGCAGCTTGGATCCAGGGGGAAGGACTGAAGCTTTCTTT
TRBJ2-7 | NA | TRBV10-3 | TRBD1 | CAISEGTGGSYEQYF | TGTGCCATCAGTGAGGGGACAGGGGGCTCCTACGAGCAGTACTTC
TRBJ2-1 | NA | TRBV12-3/TRBV12-4 | NA | CASSSGPMGEQFF | TGTGCCAGCAGTTCTGGGCCAATGGGTGAGCAGTTCTTC
TRBJ2-1 | NA | TRBV24-1 | TRBD2 | CATSDGPSGSSYNEQFF | TGTGCCACCAGTGATGGCCCTAGCGGGAGTTCCTACAATGAGCAGTTCTTC
TRBJ2-7 | NA | TRBV19 | TRBD2 | CASSGTSGSRGSYEQYF | TGTGCCAGTAGTGGGACTAGCGGGAGTCGTGGGTCCTACGAGCAGTACTTC
TRBJ2-3 | NA | TRBV7-6 | NA | CASSSILRRHTDTQYF | TGTGCCAGCAGTTCTATACTACGTCGCCATACAGATACGCAGTATTTT
TRBJ1-1 | NA | TRBV24-1 | NA | CATPGGEGVTEAFF | TGTGCCACACCGGGAGGCGAGGGGGTCACTGAAGCTTTCTTT
TRBJ2-7 | NA | TRBV30 | TRBD2 | CAWSVRGGSEQYF | TGTGCCTGGAGTGTCCGGGGGGGGTCCGAGCAGTACTTC
TRBJ2-7 | NA | TRBV23-1 | NA | CASTKRAGWDEQYF | TGCGCCAGCACCAAACGGGCAGGGTGGGACGAGCAGTACTTC
TRBJ1-1 | NA | TRBV5-1 | NA | CASSSAPRVQGVGAEVAFF | TGCGCCAGCAGCTCGGCGCCCCGGGTACAGGGTGTGGGTGCAGAGGTAGCTTTCTTT
TRBJ2-7 | NA | TRBV7-9 | TRBD1 | CASSSGTDLSGEQYF | TGTGCCAGCAGCTCCGGGACAGATTTAAGCGGCGAGCAGTACTTC
TRBJ1-4 | NA | TRBV6-5 | NA | CASSYTAGWGEKLFF | TGTGCCAGCAGTTACACGGCAGGGTGGGGTGAAAAACTGTTTTTT
TRBJ1-4 | NA | TRBV3-1/TRBV3-2 | TRBD1 | CASSYRTGAEKLFF | TGTGCCAGCAGCTACAGGACAGGGGCTGAAAAACTGTTTTTT
TRBJ2-2 | NA | TRBV5-1 | NA | CAIRDIPDTGELFF | TGCGCCATTCGGGACATCCCTGACACCGGGGAGCTGTTTTTT
TRBJ2-7 | NA | TRBV11-2 | NA | CASRTQGREQYF | TGTGCCAGCAGAACCCAGGGTCGCGAGCAGTACTTC
TRBJ2-3 | NA | TRBV6-2/TRBV6-3 | TRBD2 | CASSYRSGRSTDTQYF | TGTGCCAGCAGTTATCGGAGCGGGAGAAGCACAGATACGCAGTATTTT
TRBJ2-1 | NA | TRBV14 | NA | CASSQDLAYEQFF | TGTGCCAGCAGCCAAGACTTGGCTTATGAGCAGTTCTTC
TRBJ2-5 | NA | TRBV25-1 | NA | CASSESPSETQYF | TGTGCCAGCAGTGAATCTCCGTCAGAGACCCAGTACTTC